The 7 T cell receptor beta chains listed next were all sequenced from one sample in a study of T cells after somatic rescue of genetic block. Here immunoSEQ multiplex PCR was the method, and the copy in TCRdb shows in-frame clones only, minus some. Among roughly 71,000 clones listed, just over 90% were seen once. The specimen sequenced was peripheral blood mononuclear cells (PBMCs). These receptors all come from a man aged 30 to 39.

V gene TRBV7-8 combines with J gene TRBJ2-3; D is perhaps TRBD1 (5 bases). The germline gives CDR1 SGHVS, CDR2 FQNEAQ. The V gene lost 4 bases and the J gene lost 1 base, with 15 bases spanning the gap. The CDR3 is 16 amino acids. The CDR3, as DNA: TGTGCCAGCAGCTCCCACCGGACACTTCGCACAGATACGCAGTATTTT. Translation gives CASSSHRTLRTDTQYF.

This chain connects TRBV5-1 to TRBJ2-1; perhaps TRBD2 as D (6 bases). The CDR3 has 16 amino acids. Trimming took 3 bases from V and 0 from J, leaving 13 bases between them. Germline lookup yields CDR1 SGHRS and CDR2 YFSETQ. The CDR3 DNA reads as TGCGCCAGCAGCTGGGGACTGGTCAGCTCCTACAATGAGCAGTTCTTC. Translating gives CASSWGLVSSYNEQFF.

The chain is built from TRBV11-2 and TRBJ2-3; 8 bases align to TRBD2. The length of the CDR3 is 16 residues. With 1 base clipped from V and 2 bases from J, the junction kept 5 bases outside the gene matches. Per germline, CDR1 SGHAT and CDR2 FQNNGV. The CDR3 is CASSLGQREFTDTQYF. CDR3 in DNA: TGTGCCAGCAGCTTAGGCCAGCGGGAGTTCACAGATACGCAGTATTTT.

This sequence joins TRBV28 and TRBJ2-7; TRBD2 might be the D (5 bases). The CDR3 runs 15 residues. V was pared by 1 base and J by 2 bases, with 12 bases between. CDR1 is MDHEN, CDR2 SYDVKM, per germline. The CDR3 nucleotides read TGTGCCAGCAGTTTATCTGCGGGTCCTGCCTACGAGCAGTACTTC. Translation gives CASSLSAGPAYEQYF.

The gene calls are TRBV2 and TRBJ1-1; perhaps TRBD1 as D (5 bases). The germline V gene encodes CDR1 SNHLY and CDR2 FYNNEI. The CDR3 has 16 residues. V was shortened by 1 base and J by 3 bases, with 15 bases between the two germline ends. The CDR3 protein is CASSEGQGVRDTEAFF. CDR3 nucleotides: TGTGCCAGCAGTGAAGGGCAGGGTGTGAGGGACACTGAAGCTTTCTTT. Complete variable domain (other parts from reference TRBV2 and TRBJ1-1): EPEVTQTPSHQVTQMGQEVILRCVPISNHLYFYWYRQILGQKVEFLVSFYNNEISEKSEIFDDQFSVERPDGSNFTLKIRSTKLEDSAMYFCASSEGQGVRDTEAFFGQGTRLTVV.

V usage is TRBV18 and J usage is TRBJ2-7, with D uncertain. The germline V gene encodes CDR1 KGHSH and CDR2 LQKENI. Deletions cut 4 bases from V and 0 bases from J, with 4 bases between. The CDR3 is made up of 12 amino acids. The CDR3: CASSQGSYEQYF. DNA for the CDR3: TGTGCCAGCTCACAGGGCTCCTACGAGCAGTACTTC.

The chain recombines TRBV11-2 with TRBJ2-7; 8 nucleotides match TRBD2. The CDR3 loop spans 16 amino acids. The trim removed 1 base at V and 5 bases at J, leaving 10 bases unmatched. In germline, CDR1 is SGHAT, CDR2 FQNNGV. CDR3 amino acids: CASSLVGGRSFDEQYF. The CDR3 DNA sequence: TGTGCCAGCAGCTTAGTGGGCGGGAGGAGTTTCGACGAGCAGTACTTC.